This record concerns one T cell receptor beta chain sequence. Its antigen is not known. The germline CDR1 and CDR2 sequences are SGHVS and FNYEAQ. This CDR3 comprises 13 residues. V shed 4 bases and J shed 10 bases, with 14 bases lying between them. Sequenced by immunoSEQ multiplex PCR; TCRdb stores in-frame clones only, minus some. The table shows around 130,000 clones, with over 85% occurring only once. These data are taken from a study of T cell responses to AZD1222 COVID-19 vaccine. Whole-study findings and limits: In all cases, repertoires were sampled only after the peak T cell response. It should be noted that donors were predominantly white British and more often female, and clonal diversity was possibly underestimated. Spike-specific TCR breadth and depth grew following two AZD1222 doses. Along spike, vaccine-associated CD4 TCRs were found throughout, with dominance at 160-218 and 743-854.

This TCR was recovered from an adult who received the AZD1222 COVID-19 vaccine. The chain uses TRBV7-6 and TRBJ1-5; D unclear. The sequenced sample was peripheral blood, obtained 28 days after the second AZD1222 dose. DNA for the CDR3: TGTGCCAGCAGCTACCGAGGAGGGCAACCCCAGCATTTT. The encoded protein is CASSYRGGQPQHF. Combining the CDR3 with reference TRBV7-6 and TRBJ1-5 gives the whole variable domain GAGVSQSPRYKVTKRGQDVALRCDPISGHVSLYWYRQALGQGPEFLTYFNYEAQQDKSGLPNDRFSAERPEGSISTLTIQRTEQRDSAMYRCASSYRGGQPQHFGDGTRLSIL.